A selection of T cell receptor beta chains follows, all from one sample in a study of T-cell reconstitution after alpha-beta-depleted transplantation in children. In TCRdb, the PCR reads were re-called with MiXCR into one record per CDR3 protein. The sample contains some 340,000 distinct CDR3 sequences, 10% of which appear only once. The sample consisted of PBMCs from the stem cell graft donor, taken from the stem cell graft. Receptors originate from a human donor who donated a stem cell graft to a child with acute lymphoblastic leukemia. Both conserved end residues are part of each CDR3. Each record gives: J gene, clone size, D gene, V gene, CDR3 protein, CDR3 DNA. D genes are given only for firm matches. Only some rows state a clone size, as once, few, many or a class for expanded clones.

j_call: TRBJ2-2
clone_size: -
d_call: -
v_call: TRBV28
cdr3_aa: CASSSSRGVGSGELFF
cdr3_nt: TGTGCCAGCAGTTCCAGTAGGGGTGTTGGCAGCGGGGAGCTGTTTTTT

j_call: TRBJ2-7
clone_size: few
d_call: -
v_call: TRBV7-2
cdr3_aa: CASSLVSGEYEQYF
cdr3_nt: TGTGCCAGCAGCTTAGTATCAGGCGAATACGAGCAGTACTTC

j_call: TRBJ1-2
clone_size: -
d_call: -
v_call: TRBV20-1
cdr3_aa: CSAWDTENYGYTF
cdr3_nt: TGCAGTGCGTGGGACACTGAAAACTATGGCTACACCTTC

j_call: TRBJ2-5
clone_size: few
d_call: -
v_call: TRBV9
cdr3_aa: CASSVGGKETQYF
cdr3_nt: TGTGCCAGCAGCGTAGGAGGGAAAGAGACCCAGTACTTC

j_call: TRBJ2-7
clone_size: many
d_call: -
v_call: TRBV7-9
cdr3_aa: CASSLKNYEQYF
cdr3_nt: TGTGCCAGCAGCTTAAAGAATTACGAGCAGTACTTC

j_call: TRBJ2-1
clone_size: few
d_call: -
v_call: TRBV5-1
cdr3_aa: CASSPGDQNYNEQFF
cdr3_nt: TGCGCCAGCAGCCCGGGGGACCAAAATTACAATGAGCAGTTCTTC

j_call: TRBJ2-4
clone_size: many
d_call: -
v_call: TRBV5-1
cdr3_aa: CASSLGQVLSIQYF
cdr3_nt: TGCGCCAGCAGCTTGGGACAGGTTTTGTCCATTCAGTACTTC

j_call: TRBJ2-1
clone_size: -
d_call: -
v_call: TRBV7-3
cdr3_aa: CASSSFGDMDYNEQFF
cdr3_nt: TGTGCCAGCAGCTCCTTCGGGGACATGGACTACAATGAGCAGTTCTTC

j_call: TRBJ2-1
clone_size: few
d_call: TRBD2
v_call: TRBV12-3/TRBV12-4
cdr3_aa: CASSLVAGASTTYNEQFF
cdr3_nt: TGTGCCAGCAGTTTGGTAGCGGGAGCTTCAACAACCTACAATGAGCAGTTCTTC

j_call: TRBJ2-5
clone_size: -
d_call: -
v_call: TRBV7-2
cdr3_aa: CASSPEGSRETQYF
cdr3_nt: TGTGCCAGCAGCCCAGAGGGGAGTAGGGAGACCCAGTACTTC

j_call: TRBJ2-7
clone_size: few
d_call: -
v_call: TRBV2
cdr3_aa: CAGGRNEQYF
cdr3_nt: TGTGCCGGTGGGCGGAACGAGCAGTACTTC

j_call: TRBJ1-6
clone_size: few
d_call: -
v_call: TRBV9
cdr3_aa: CASSVAQAPQGIHSPLHF
cdr3_nt: TGTGCCAGCAGCGTAGCTCAAGCCCCACAGGGTATACATTCACCCCTCCACTTT

j_call: TRBJ2-7
clone_size: few
d_call: TRBD1
v_call: TRBV5-1
cdr3_aa: CASSLTGTGLALYF
cdr3_nt: TGCGCCAGCAGCTTGACTGGGACAGGGCTGGCCTTGTACTTC

j_call: TRBJ2-1
clone_size: few
d_call: -
v_call: TRBV15
cdr3_aa: CATSRVGSDEQFF
cdr3_nt: TGTGCCACCAGCAGAGTAGGGTCGGATGAGCAGTTCTTC

j_call: TRBJ2-2
clone_size: -
d_call: TRBD2
v_call: TRBV10-3
cdr3_aa: CASNGLAGGPGGELFF
cdr3_nt: TGTGCCTCCAATGGGCTAGCGGGAGGCCCCGGCGGGGAGCTGTTTTTT

j_call: TRBJ1-4
clone_size: -
d_call: -
v_call: TRBV9
cdr3_aa: CDSSSGTPTTNEKLFF
cdr3_nt: TGTGACAGCAGCTCCGGGACGCCTACAACTAATGAAAAACTGTTTTTT

j_call: TRBJ1-1
clone_size: -
d_call: -
v_call: TRBV6-2/TRBV6-3
cdr3_aa: CASSLDRLTEAFF
cdr3_nt: TGTGCCAGCAGCCTGGACCGGTTGACTGAAGCTTTCTTT

j_call: TRBJ2-7
clone_size: few
d_call: -
v_call: TRBV25-1
cdr3_aa: CASSESRLSYEQYF
cdr3_nt: TGTGCCAGCAGTGAATCAAGACTTTCCTACGAGCAGTACTTC

j_call: TRBJ2-1
clone_size: -
d_call: -
v_call: TRBV7-2
cdr3_aa: CASSPAGQNYNEQFF
cdr3_nt: TGTGCCAGCAGCCCCGCGGGACAGAATTACAATGAGCAGTTCTTC

j_call: TRBJ1-4
clone_size: many
d_call: -
v_call: TRBV6-1
cdr3_aa: CASRSTPATNEKLFF
cdr3_nt: TGTGCCAGCAGATCGACACCAGCAACTAATGAAAAACTGTTTTTT

j_call: TRBJ2-7
clone_size: -
d_call: TRBD2
v_call: TRBV12-3/TRBV12-4
cdr3_aa: CASSLGPRGGTYEQYF
cdr3_nt: TGTGCCAGCAGTTTAGGCCCGCGGGGGGGCACCTACGAGCAGTACTTC

j_call: TRBJ2-7
clone_size: few
d_call: -
v_call: TRBV20-1
cdr3_aa: CSANRVGDEQYF
cdr3_nt: TGCAGTGCTAACAGGGTGGGCGACGAGCAGTACTTC

j_call: TRBJ2-7
clone_size: -
d_call: -
v_call: TRBV29-1
cdr3_aa: CSVGQDPSYEQYF
cdr3_nt: TGCAGCGTTGGGCAGGACCCGTCCTACGAGCAGTACTTC

j_call: TRBJ2-1
clone_size: -
d_call: -
v_call: TRBV19
cdr3_aa: CASSIIEWAMQFF
cdr3_nt: TGTGCCAGTAGTATTATTGAGTGGGCTATGCAGTTCTTC

j_call: TRBJ1-5
clone_size: -
d_call: -
v_call: TRBV7-9
cdr3_aa: CASSWGGSNQPQHF
cdr3_nt: TGTGCCAGCAGCTGGGGCGGCTCGAATCAGCCCCAGCATTTT

j_call: TRBJ2-3
clone_size: -
d_call: -
v_call: TRBV7-9
cdr3_aa: CASPPSAGGSTDTQYF
cdr3_nt: TGTGCCAGTCCCCCCTCAGCGGGCGGGAGCACAGATACGCAGTATTTT

j_call: TRBJ2-1
clone_size: few
d_call: TRBD2
v_call: TRBV24-1
cdr3_aa: CATSVAGGRNEQFF
cdr3_nt: TGTGCCACCAGTGTAGCGGGAGGGCGGAATGAGCAGTTCTTC

j_call: TRBJ2-2
clone_size: few
d_call: -
v_call: TRBV12-3/TRBV12-4
cdr3_aa: CASSYFLSNTGELFF
cdr3_nt: TGTGCCAGCAGTTACTTTCTGAGCAACACCGGGGAGCTGTTTTTT

j_call: TRBJ2-1
clone_size: many
d_call: TRBD2
v_call: TRBV20-1
cdr3_aa: CSASLTSGDNEQFF
cdr3_nt: TGCAGTGCTAGTCTTACTAGCGGGGACAATGAGCAGTTCTTC

j_call: TRBJ2-7
clone_size: -
d_call: -
v_call: TRBV4-1
cdr3_aa: CASSQGSAVVRYF
cdr3_nt: TGCGCCAGCAGCCAAGGTTCAGCGGTAGTACGCTACTTC

j_call: TRBJ2-7
clone_size: -
d_call: -
v_call: TRBV7-9
cdr3_aa: CASSPPHGSLGEQYF
cdr3_nt: TGTGCCAGCAGCCCTCCACACGGGAGTCTAGGTGAGCAGTACTTC

j_call: TRBJ2-7
clone_size: few
d_call: -
v_call: TRBV5-1
cdr3_aa: CASSRGTDEQYF
cdr3_nt: TGCGCCAGCAGCCGGGGGACGGACGAGCAGTACTTC

j_call: TRBJ1-3
clone_size: few
d_call: TRBD1
v_call: TRBV7-6
cdr3_aa: CASSSYPGGSGNTIYF
cdr3_nt: TGTGCCAGCAGCTCCTACCCAGGGGGCTCTGGAAACACCATATATTTT

j_call: TRBJ2-7
clone_size: many
d_call: TRBD1
v_call: TRBV4-3
cdr3_aa: CASSQDWDRGTFLPYEQYF
cdr3_nt: TGCGCCAGCAGCCAAGATTGGGACAGGGGAACTTTCTTGCCCTACGAGCAGTACTTC

j_call: TRBJ2-7
clone_size: -
d_call: TRBD2
v_call: TRBV20-1
cdr3_aa: CSALLGLAGVPYEQYF
cdr3_nt: TGCAGTGCACTCCTAGGACTAGCGGGAGTTCCCTACGAGCAGTACTTC

j_call: TRBJ2-1
clone_size: many
d_call: -
v_call: TRBV7-3
cdr3_aa: CASSTYHDIVHYNEQFF
cdr3_nt: TGTGCCAGCAGCACCTACCATGACATCGTCCACTACAATGAGCAGTTCTTC

j_call: TRBJ2-1
clone_size: few
d_call: -
v_call: TRBV7-8
cdr3_aa: CASSYGPGLNEQFF
cdr3_nt: TGTGCCAGCAGCTATGGGCCGGGGCTAAATGAGCAGTTCTTC

j_call: TRBJ2-1
clone_size: few
d_call: -
v_call: TRBV29-1
cdr3_aa: CSVEAGTYNEQFF
cdr3_nt: TGCAGCGTTGAGGCAGGCACCTACAATGAGCAGTTCTTC

j_call: TRBJ1-6
clone_size: few
d_call: -
v_call: TRBV5-1
cdr3_aa: CASSLMGQNNSPLHF
cdr3_nt: TGCGCCAGCAGCTTGATGGGACAAAACAATTCACCCCTCCACTTT

j_call: TRBJ1-6
clone_size: few
d_call: TRBD1
v_call: TRBV14
cdr3_aa: CASRGQIGSPLHF
cdr3_nt: TGTGCCAGCAGGGGACAGATTGGATCACCCCTCCACTTT

j_call: TRBJ2-1
clone_size: few
d_call: -
v_call: TRBV5-6
cdr3_aa: CASSLRTVYNEQFF
cdr3_nt: TGTGCCAGCAGCTTGAGGACAGTTTACAATGAGCAGTTCTTC

j_call: TRBJ2-7
clone_size: few
d_call: -
v_call: TRBV27
cdr3_aa: CASSSGQGMEQYF
cdr3_nt: TGTGCCAGCAGTTCAGGCCAGGGGATGGAGCAGTACTTC

j_call: TRBJ1-2
clone_size: few
d_call: TRBD1
v_call: TRBV12-3/TRBV12-4
cdr3_aa: CASRQGQGASNYGYTF
cdr3_nt: TGTGCCAGCAGGCAGGGACAGGGAGCCTCTAACTATGGCTACACCTTC

j_call: TRBJ2-3
clone_size: -
d_call: TRBD2
v_call: TRBV7-9
cdr3_aa: CASSLGQATSTDPQYF
cdr3_nt: TGTGCCAGCAGCTTAGGTCAAGCGACTAGCACAGATCCGCAGTATTTT

j_call: TRBJ2-3
clone_size: -
d_call: -
v_call: TRBV29-1
cdr3_aa: CSVGVGSGTQYF
cdr3_nt: TGCAGCGTTGGGGTCGGGAGTGGTACGCAGTATTTT

j_call: TRBJ2-4
clone_size: few
d_call: TRBD1
v_call: TRBV20-1
cdr3_aa: CSARDLAGGMSKNIQYF
cdr3_nt: TGCAGTGCTAGAGATCTTGCAGGGGGCATGTCCAAAAACATTCAGTACTTC

j_call: TRBJ1-5
clone_size: -
d_call: -
v_call: TRBV12-3/TRBV12-4
cdr3_aa: CASSTGYQPQHF
cdr3_nt: TGTGCCAGCAGCACAGGGTATCAGCCCCAGCATTTT

j_call: TRBJ1-2
clone_size: -
d_call: -
v_call: TRBV12-3/TRBV12-4
cdr3_aa: CASRDLFGYTF
cdr3_nt: TGTGCCAGCAGGGACCTTTTCGGCTACACCTTC

j_call: TRBJ2-1
clone_size: -
d_call: -
v_call: TRBV4-1
cdr3_aa: CASSQEEVSGNNEQFF
cdr3_nt: TGCGCCAGCAGCCAAGAAGAGGTTAGCGGCAACAATGAGCAGTTCTTC

j_call: TRBJ2-7
clone_size: -
d_call: -
v_call: TRBV27
cdr3_aa: CASSVRRNYEQYF
cdr3_nt: TGTGCCAGCAGCGTTCGGAGGAACTACGAGCAGTACTTC

j_call: TRBJ1-4
clone_size: many
d_call: -
v_call: TRBV28
cdr3_aa: CASTLSWGSDGEKLFF
cdr3_nt: TGTGCCAGCACCCTCAGTTGGGGCAGCGATGGGGAAAAACTGTTTTTT

j_call: TRBJ2-1
clone_size: -
d_call: -
v_call: TRBV29-1
cdr3_aa: CSAGGQGDYNEQFF
cdr3_nt: TGCAGCGCGGGAGGTCAGGGGGACTACAATGAGCAGTTCTTC

j_call: TRBJ2-7
clone_size: -
d_call: -
v_call: TRBV4-1
cdr3_aa: CASSQEGTQYEQYF
cdr3_nt: TGCGCCAGCAGCCAAGAAGGGACACAGTACGAGCAGTACTTC

j_call: TRBJ2-2
clone_size: many
d_call: -
v_call: TRBV29-1
cdr3_aa: CSALIGHHTGELFF
cdr3_nt: TGCAGCGCCCTTATCGGGCACCACACCGGGGAGCTGTTTTTT

j_call: TRBJ1-5
clone_size: -
d_call: -
v_call: TRBV20-1
cdr3_aa: CSARGGGNQPQHF
cdr3_nt: TGCAGTGCCCGGGGGGGTGGCAATCAGCCCCAGCATTTT

j_call: TRBJ2-1
clone_size: -
d_call: TRBD2
v_call: TRBV10-1
cdr3_aa: CASSESSVSGGQFF
cdr3_nt: TGCGCCAGCAGTGAGTCGTCCGTCTCGGGGGGGCAGTTCTTC

j_call: TRBJ2-2
clone_size: few
d_call: -
v_call: TRBV12-3/TRBV12-4
cdr3_aa: CASSWWAGSNTGELFF
cdr3_nt: TGTGCCAGCAGTTGGTGGGCGGGCTCTAACACCGGGGAGCTGTTTTTT

j_call: TRBJ2-3
clone_size: -
d_call: TRBD2
v_call: TRBV5-1
cdr3_aa: CASSLGLAGLDRTQYF
cdr3_nt: TGCGCCAGCAGCTTGGGACTAGCGGGCCTCGATAGGACGCAGTATTTT

j_call: TRBJ1-1
clone_size: -
d_call: -
v_call: TRBV7-2
cdr3_aa: CASSSTLGVTEAFF
cdr3_nt: TGTGCCAGCAGCTCGACCCTAGGGGTCACTGAAGCTTTCTTT

j_call: TRBJ1-1
clone_size: -
d_call: -
v_call: TRBV12-3/TRBV12-4
cdr3_aa: CASRPTGSNTEAFF
cdr3_nt: TGTGCCAGCAGACCGACAGGCTCGAACACTGAAGCTTTCTTT